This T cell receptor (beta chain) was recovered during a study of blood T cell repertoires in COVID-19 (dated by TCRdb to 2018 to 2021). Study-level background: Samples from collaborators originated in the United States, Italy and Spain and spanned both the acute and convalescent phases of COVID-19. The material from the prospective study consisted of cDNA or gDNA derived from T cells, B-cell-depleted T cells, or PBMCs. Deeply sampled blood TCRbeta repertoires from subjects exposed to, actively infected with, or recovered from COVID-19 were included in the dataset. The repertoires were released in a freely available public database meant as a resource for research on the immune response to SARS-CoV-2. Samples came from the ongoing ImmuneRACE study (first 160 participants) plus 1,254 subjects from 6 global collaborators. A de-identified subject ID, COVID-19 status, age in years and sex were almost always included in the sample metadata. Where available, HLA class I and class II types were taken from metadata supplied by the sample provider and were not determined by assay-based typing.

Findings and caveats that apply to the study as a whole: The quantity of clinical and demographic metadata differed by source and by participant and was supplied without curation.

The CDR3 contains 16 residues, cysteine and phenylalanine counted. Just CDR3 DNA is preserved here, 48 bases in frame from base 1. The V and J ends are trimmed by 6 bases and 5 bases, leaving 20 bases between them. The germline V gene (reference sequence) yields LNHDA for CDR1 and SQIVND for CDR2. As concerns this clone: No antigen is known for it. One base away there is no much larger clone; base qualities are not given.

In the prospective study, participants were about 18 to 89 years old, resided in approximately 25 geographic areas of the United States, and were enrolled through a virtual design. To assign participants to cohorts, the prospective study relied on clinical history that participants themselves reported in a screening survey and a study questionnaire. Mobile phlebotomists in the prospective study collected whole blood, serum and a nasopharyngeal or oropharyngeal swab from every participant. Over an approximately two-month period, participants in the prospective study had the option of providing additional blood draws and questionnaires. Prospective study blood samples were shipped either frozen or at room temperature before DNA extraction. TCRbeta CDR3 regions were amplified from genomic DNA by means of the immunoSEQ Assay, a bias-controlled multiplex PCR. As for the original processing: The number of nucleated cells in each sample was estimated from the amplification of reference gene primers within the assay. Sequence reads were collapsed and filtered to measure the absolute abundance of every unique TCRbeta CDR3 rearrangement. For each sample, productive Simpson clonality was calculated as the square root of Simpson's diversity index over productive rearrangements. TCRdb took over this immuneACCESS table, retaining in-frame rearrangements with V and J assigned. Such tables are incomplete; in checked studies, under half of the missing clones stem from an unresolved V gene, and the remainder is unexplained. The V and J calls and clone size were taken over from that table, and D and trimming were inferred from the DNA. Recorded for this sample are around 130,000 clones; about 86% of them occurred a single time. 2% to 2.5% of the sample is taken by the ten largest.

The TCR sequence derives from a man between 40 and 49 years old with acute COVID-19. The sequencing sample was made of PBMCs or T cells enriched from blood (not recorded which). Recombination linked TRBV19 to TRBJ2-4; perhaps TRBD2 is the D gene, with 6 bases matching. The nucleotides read TGTGCCAGTAGCCCATGGGGGGACCTGGGAGAAAACATTCAGTACTTC. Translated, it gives CASSPWGDLGENIQYF.